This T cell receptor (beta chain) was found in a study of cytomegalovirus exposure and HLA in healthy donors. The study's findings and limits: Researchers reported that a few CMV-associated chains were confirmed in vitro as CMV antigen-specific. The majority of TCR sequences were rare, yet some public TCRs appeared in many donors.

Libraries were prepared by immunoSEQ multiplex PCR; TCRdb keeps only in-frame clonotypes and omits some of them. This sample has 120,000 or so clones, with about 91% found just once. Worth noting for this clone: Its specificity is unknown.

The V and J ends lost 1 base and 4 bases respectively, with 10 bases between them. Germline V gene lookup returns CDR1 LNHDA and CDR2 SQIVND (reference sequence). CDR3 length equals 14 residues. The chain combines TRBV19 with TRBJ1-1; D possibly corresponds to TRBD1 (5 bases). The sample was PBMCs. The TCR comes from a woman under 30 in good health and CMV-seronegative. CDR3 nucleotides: TGTGCCAGTAGTATAGGCGGCAGGGCCACTGAAGCTTTCTTT. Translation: CASSIGGRATEAFF.